Below, one T cell receptor beta chain is given with its context. These data come from a study of blood T cells in healthy people across ages. The use of a sample-barcoded 5' primer and a J-beta primer mix characterized a second PCR of 7 to 11 cycles. TCRdb reprocessed the 5' RACE reads with MiXCR, giving one entry per CDR3 protein. Here the sample spans more than 750,000 distinct CDR3 sequences, 25% to 35% being singletons. V lost 5 bases and J lost 1, with 12 bases in between. Germline V gives CDR1 SGHDT, CDR2 YYEEEE. The CDR3 extends over 14 amino acids. These data also formed part of another study, on T cells of mothers and their children. That paper adds: Each mother gave over 10 million TCR beta CDR3 reads; each child, roughly 3 million.

The clonotype was recovered from a woman aged 40 to 50 in good health. The rearrangement joins TRBV5-6 to TRBJ1-2, with D perhaps matching TRBD1 (5 bases). Input material: blood. CDR3: CASSWTLINYGYTF. The CDR3 DNA is TGTGCCAGCAGTTGGACACTTATTAACTATGGCTACACCTTC.